The 28 T cell receptor beta chains given below trace back to one sample, sequenced in a study of CD8+CD57+ T cells in acquired aplastic anemia. Flow cytometry had shown expanded CD8+CD57+ cells in the patients chosen for sequencing. Genomic DNA served as template for TCR beta VDJ and CDR3 profiling. Each CDR3 protein is one row after TCRdb ran MiXCR on the reads. The repertoire has around 170,000 distinct CDR3 sequences, around half of them found once; the top ten carry roughly 3.2%. Sequencing input: sorted CD4+, CD8+, or CD8+CD57+ T cells (not recorded which) from PBMCs. Receptors originate from a human donor with aplastic anemia.

This clonotype showed up just a few times. This could be a read error, since a much larger clone is one nucleotide away. The chain is built from TRBV7-6 and TRBJ2-2; D gene ambiguous. CDR3 length: 15 amino acids. The germline V gene has CDR1 SGHVS and CDR2 FNYEAQ. CDR3 sequence (DNA): TGTGCCGGCAGCTTATGGGCAGTGAGTACCGGGGAGCTGTTTTTT. This codes for CAGSLWAVSTGELFF.

V gene TRBV10-3 combines with J gene TRBJ1-5; tentative D call: TRBD1 (6 bases). This CDR3 comprises 12 residues. Germline assignment: CDR1 ENHRY and CDR2 SYGVKD. V was cut by 6 bases and J by 4 bases, with 7 bases left in between. This chain's CDR3 is CAIRDRNQPQHF. The CDR3 nucleotides are TGTGCCATCAGGGACAGAAATCAGCCCCAGCATTTT.

Turning to this clonotype: A much bigger clone sits one base away, suggesting this may be a read error. The CDR3 carries no conserved terminal phenylalanine or tryptophan, so it likely arises from a read error. The rearrangement joins TRBV5-1 to TRBJ2-2; D is unresolved. CDR3 size: 14 residues. Deletions cut 2 bases from V and 0 bases from J, with 5 bases between. Per the germline V gene, CDR1 is SGHRS and CDR2 is YFSETQ. The CDR3 spells CASSFNTNTGELFL. The DNA for the CDR3 is TGCGCCAGCAGCTTTAATACGAACACCGGGGAGCTGTTTCTT.

This clonotype showed up many times. The chain joins TRBV20-1 to TRBJ2-2, with TRBD2 matching over 12 bases. Germline V lookup: CDR1 DFQATT, CDR2 SNEGSKA (reference sequence). V was pared by 6 bases and J by 3 bases, with 8 bases of the junction left unmatched. This CDR3 is built from 16 residues. CDR3 nucleotide sequence: TGCAGTGCCAGGACTAGCGGGAAAGGGGACACCGGGGAGCTGTTTTTT. It is translated as CSARTSGKGDTGELFF.

J is TRBJ2-1 and V is TRBV10-2; TRBD2 is a possible D gene (5 bases). V shed 7 bases and J shed 10 bases, with 17 bases lying between them. The CDR3 runs 13 residues. The germline V gene has CDR1 WSHSY and CDR2 SAAADI. The CDR3, as DNA: TGCGCCAGCACCCACAGATATGGGGAGGAGCAGTTCTTC. It codes for CASTHRYGEEQFF.

In regard to this clonotype: This may be a read error: a much more frequent sequence differs by one nucleotide. The V gene is TRBV12-3 or TRBV12-4, the J gene TRBJ1-4; no definite D call. This CDR3 has 11 residues. For the CDR3, the DNA is TGTGCCAGCGCCCTTAATGAAAAACTGTCTTTT. Translating it yields CASALNEKLSF.

The chain uses TRBV4-3 and TRBJ2-1; the D is unclear. V lost 3 bases and J lost 9, with 15 bases in between. Germline V gene sequence: CDR1 LGHNA, CDR2 YSLEER. CDR3 length: 14 amino acids. The CDR3 sequence: CASSQDRGFGEQFF. For the CDR3, the DNA is TGCGCCAGCAGCCAGGACCGAGGTTTTGGTGAGCAGTTCTTC.

The DNA of the CDR3 is TGTGCCACCTCTGGGCCGGGACAGGGGCGTGGACTAGCGGTACAAGAGACCCAGTACTTC. It translates to CATSGPGQGRGLAVQETQYF. This sequence joins TRBV10-3 and TRBJ2-5; tentatively, D is TRBD1 or TRBD2 (10 bases each). The germline V gene has CDR1 ENHRY and CDR2 SYGVKD. The CDR3 consists of 20 residues. With 10 bases removed from V and 2 bases from J, the gap between germline ends came to 35 bases.

The gene calls are TRBV5-1 and TRBJ2-7; tentatively, D is TRBD2 (5 bases). The germline V gene has CDR1 SGHRS and CDR2 YFSETQ. CDR3 length: 15 residues. In DNA form, the CDR3 reads TGCGCCAGCAGCCGCACTCGAGGGCAGCACTACGAGCAGTACGTT. Translation: CASSRTRGQHYEQYV.

This clonotype was picked up a small number of times. V gene TRBV6-2 or TRBV6-3 combines with J gene TRBJ2-1; 9 bases are a match to TRBD1. CDR3 size: 17 residues. The junction had 7 bases not matched to a gene; V was cut back by 2 bases and J by 2 bases. Germline V gives CDR1 MNHEY, CDR2 SVGEGT. The CDR3 DNA reads as TGTGCCAGCAGTTACCCGACGGGACAGGGAGCCTACAATGAGCAGTTCTTC. It yields the protein CASSYPTGQGAYNEQFF.

The V call is TRBV30, the J call TRBJ1-1; D is unresolved. The germline CDR1 and CDR2 sequences are GTSNPN and SVGIG (reference sequence). V was pared by 2 bases and J by 1 base, with 8 bases between. The length of the CDR3 is 13 residues. The CDR3: CAWSQEGNTEAFF. DNA of the CDR3: TGTGCCTGGAGTCAAGAGGGGAACACTGAAGCTTTCTTT. Drawing the rest from reference TRBV30 and TRBJ1-1, the complete variable domain is SQTIHQWPATLVQPVGSPLSLECTVEGTSNPNLYWYRQAAGRGLQLLFYSVGIGQISSEVPQNLSASRPQDRQFILSSKKLLLSDSGFYLCAWSQEGNTEAFFGQGTRLTVV.

V and J are TRBV10-3 and TRBJ2-7, with TRBD1 identical over 7 bases. Germline loops: CDR1 ENHRY, CDR2 SYGVKD. The CDR3 has 13 amino acids. After removal of 8 bases from V and 2 bases from J, the junction contained 6 bases not matched to a gene. CDR3 protein: CAISTGTPYEQYF. DNA of the CDR3: TGTGCCATCTCGACAGGGACCCCCTACGAGCAGTACTTC.

At least ten counts were recorded for this clonotype. V usage is TRBV5-6 and J usage is TRBJ1-2, with D possibly TRBD1 on 5 matching bases. The CDR3 runs 13 residues. Germline CDR1 is SGHDT and CDR2 is YYEEEE. V lost 7 bases and J lost 5, with 15 bases in between. CDR3 amino acids: CASAMQGGYGYTF. CDR3 coding DNA: TGTGCCAGCGCCATGCAGGGCGGGTATGGCTACACCTTC.

This clonotype was counted a few times. The chain employs TRBV2 and TRBJ1-6; D possibly corresponds to TRBD1 (6 bases). The CDR3 loop spans 13 amino acids. V was trimmed by 7 bases and J by 10 bases, leaving 14 bases between them. Germline CDR1 is SNHLY and CDR2 is FYNNEI. DNA for the CDR3: TGTGCCAGCACGACAGGCCGAGGGTCACCCCTCCACTTT. Translating it yields CASTTGRGSPLHF.

This chain connects TRBV19 to TRBJ2-7, with TRBD1 matching 9 bases. The CDR3 sequence is 15 residues long. CDR1 is LNHDA, CDR2 SQIVND, per germline (reference sequence). The trim removed 4 bases at V and 3 bases at J, leaving 7 bases unmatched. The CDR3 spells CASSTRGQGHYEQYF. As DNA, the CDR3 is TGTGCCAGTAGTACCCGGGGACAGGGACACTACGAGCAGTACTTC. The full variable domain, its missing parts supplied by reference TRBV19 and TRBJ2-7, is DGGITQSPKYLFRKEGQNVTLSCEQNLNHDAMYWYRQDPGQGLRLIYYSQIVNDFQKGDIAEGYSVSREKKESFPLTVTSAQKNPTAFYLCASSTRGQGHYEQYFGPGTRLTVT.

The rearrangement joins TRBV10-3 to TRBJ2-7, with TRBD1 matching over 9 bases. In germline, CDR1 is ENHRY, CDR2 SYGVKD. V lost 10 bases to trimming and J lost 7 bases; unmatched junction nucleotides: 20. The CDR3 length is 16 residues. The CDR3 sequence is CASGYSGTGIYNEQYV. The CDR3 DNA reads TGTGCCAGCGGTTACTCCGGGACAGGGATTTACAATGAGCAGTACGTC.

The sample holds a few counts of this clonotype. The rearrangement joins TRBV20-1 to TRBJ2-5, with 7 bases matching TRBD1. CDR3 size: 13 residues. The germline V gene encodes CDR1 DFQATT and CDR2 SNEGSKA (reference sequence). The trim removed 3 bases at V and 2 bases at J, leaving 3 bases unmatched. The CDR3 is CSASGQAQETQYF. The CDR3, as DNA: TGCAGTGCTAGCGGACAGGCTCAAGAGACCCAGTACTTC.

This clonotype was found once. An end of the junction differs from the germline gene, which may be a read error. The chain combines TRBV2 with TRBJ1-2; tentative D call: TRBD1 (5 bases). Germline assignment: CDR1 SNHLY and CDR2 FYNNEI. The CDR3 runs 12 residues. The DNA for the CDR3 is TGTGCCAGCACACCGGACAACTATGGCTGCACCTTC. It yields the protein CASTPDNYGCTF.

This clonotype was detected once. The chain uses TRBV25-1 and TRBJ1-1; 9 positions agree with TRBD1. With 6 bases clipped from V and 5 bases from J, the junction kept 10 bases outside the gene matches. In germline, CDR1 is MGHDK, CDR2 SYGVNS. The CDR3 loop spans 15 amino acids. This CDR3 is CASSLGQGVVTEAFF. The CDR3 DNA reads as TGTGCCAGCAGCCTGGGACAGGGAGTGGTGACTGAAGCTTTCTTT. Full variable domain (outside the CDR3, taken from reference TRBV25-1 and TRBJ1-1): EADIYQTPRYLVIGTGKKITLECSQTMGHDKMYWYQQDPGMELHLIHYSYGVNSTEKGDLSSESTVSRIRTEHFPLTLESARPSHTSQYLCASSLGQGVVTEAFFGQGTRLTVV.

A word on this clonotype: A much larger clone lies a single base off, so this may be a read error. The chain uses TRBV6-1 and TRBJ2-3; D gene ambiguous. CDR1 MNHNS and CDR2 SASEGT come from the germline V gene. This CDR3 comprises 15 residues. CDR3 in DNA: TGTGCCAGCAGTGAAGTCAGCCTTAGCACAGATACGCGGTATTTT. It translates to CASSEVSLSTDTRYF.

The chain joins TRBV19 to TRBJ1-5; no definite D call. This CDR3 has 16 amino acids. The V and J ends lost 1 base and 5 bases respectively, with 15 bases between them. Germline lookup yields CDR1 LNHDA and CDR2 SQIVND (reference sequence). The CDR3 here is CASSIVGPQFDQPQHF. The CDR3 bases are TGTGCCAGTAGTATAGTAGGGCCTCAGTTCGATCAGCCCCAGCATTTT.

This clonotype was seen many times. The CDR3 protein is CASSLGQRAFEQFF. DNA for the CDR3: TGTGCCAGCAGCTTAGGGCAGAGGGCTTTTGAGCAGTTCTTC. The J gene is TRBJ2-1, the V gene TRBV11-3; possible D gene TRBD2, 5 bases. Per germline, CDR1 SGHNT and CDR2 YENEEA. Trimming stripped 1 base from V and 9 bases from J, with 13 bases between. This CDR3 comprises 14 residues.

The rearrangement uses TRBV29-1 and TRBJ1-1, with no clear D. In germline, CDR1 is SQVTM, CDR2 ANQGSEA. CDR3 size: 16 residues. V lost 0 bases, J lost 0 bases, and 14 bases lay in between. CDR3 DNA: TGCAGCGTTGAAGATTACGAGGATCTTATGAACACTGAAGCTTTCTTT. This encodes CSVEDYEDLMNTEAFF.

A remark on this clonotype: One base away lies a much larger clone, so this may be a sequencing read error. This CDR3 is CASRRLAGGANEQFF. The DNA of the CDR3 is TGTGCCAGCAGAAGACTAGCGGGAGGAGCCAATGAGCAGTTCTTC. The chain has TRBV12-3 or TRBV12-4 and TRBJ2-1, with 13 bases matching TRBD2. The CDR3 runs to 15 residues. The V and J ends lost 6 bases and 6 bases, in that order; junction bases with no gene match: 5.

The chain employs TRBV19 and TRBJ1-5, with TRBD1 as a possible D gene (5 bases). Deletions cut 5 bases from V and 1 base from J, with 9 bases between. The CDR3 consists of 14 residues. The germline gives CDR1 LNHDA, CDR2 SQIVND (reference sequence). Written as DNA, the CDR3 is TGTGCCAGTAGTTCAACAGGAAGCAATCAGCCCCAGCATTTT. It translates to CASSSTGSNQPQHF.

The chain has TRBV24-1 and TRBJ2-3, with D uncertain. Between the trimmed V and J ends, which lost 0 bases and 2 bases, there was a span of 11 bases. Germline V CDR1 and CDR2: KGHDR, SFDVKD. This CDR3 contains 16 residues. CDR3 coding DNA: TGTGCCACCAGTGATTTGATTGGAGTATCCACAGATACGCAGTATTTT. It translates to CATSDLIGVSTDTQYF.

This clonotype was observed at least ten times. The chain links TRBV7-2 to TRBJ2-1; TRBD2 aligns across 11 bases. CDR3 length equals 16 residues. V dropped 5 bases and J dropped 8; count of bases not matched to a gene: 11. The V gene's germline CDR1 is SGHTA and CDR2 FQGNSA. In DNA, the CDR3 is TGTGCCAGCAGCCTGACATTAGCGGGGGGGCCTCATGAGCAGTTCTTC. This codes for CASSLTLAGGPHEQFF.

The V call is TRBV5-1, the J call TRBJ2-1, with a possible D match to TRBD2 (6 bases). V dropped 4 bases and J dropped 0 bases, with 11 bases sitting between them. This CDR3 contains 15 residues. The germline CDR1 and CDR2 sequences are SGHRS and YFSETQ. CDR3 sequence: CASSQTRDSYNEQFF. In DNA form, the CDR3 reads TGCGCCAGCAGCCAGACGCGGGACTCCTACAATGAGCAGTTCTTC. The full variable domain, rest sourced from reference TRBV5-1 and TRBJ2-1, is KAGVTQTPRYLIKTRGQQVTLSCSPISGHRSVSWYQQTPGQGLQFLFEYFSETQRNKGNFPGRFSGRQFSNSRSEMNVSTLELGDSALYLCASSQTRDSYNEQFFGPGTRLTVL.